The entry below gives a single TCR beta chain sequence along with its context. The antigen remains undetermined. The sample is drawn from a study of response to subunit inactivated influenza vaccine. Study-wide results and caveats: Every seasonal influenza vaccination brings in few new T cells, the authors suggested.

From the RT-PCR reads, TCRdb called clonotypes with MiXCR, one entry per CDR3 protein. Here the sample spans 750,000 to 850,000 distinct CDR3 sequences, roughly 18% being singletons. This TCR was recovered from a man in his fifties who received an inactivated influenza vaccine. The sample in question was PBMCs from blood, obtained 4 to 6 days after vaccination.

CDR3 protein: CASRRAPGVQETQYF. CDR3 DNA sequence: TGTGCCAGCCGACGCGCCCCGGGGGTCCAAGAGACCCAGTACTTC. The chain is built from TRBV2 and TRBJ2-5; TRBD2 is a possible D gene (6 bases). The V end lost 8 bases, the J end lost 1 base, and 17 bases lay between the germline ends. In germline, CDR1 is SNHLY, CDR2 FYNNEI. CDR3 length: 15 residues.